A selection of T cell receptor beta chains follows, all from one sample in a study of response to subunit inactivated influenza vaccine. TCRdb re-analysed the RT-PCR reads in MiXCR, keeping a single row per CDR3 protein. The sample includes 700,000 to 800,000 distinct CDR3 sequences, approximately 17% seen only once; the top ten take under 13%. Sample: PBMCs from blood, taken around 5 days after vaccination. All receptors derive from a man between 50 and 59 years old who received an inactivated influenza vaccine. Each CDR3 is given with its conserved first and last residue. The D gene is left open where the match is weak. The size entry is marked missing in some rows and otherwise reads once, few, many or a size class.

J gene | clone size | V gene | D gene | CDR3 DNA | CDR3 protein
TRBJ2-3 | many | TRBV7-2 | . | TGTGCCAGCAGCTTAGGTCGATTAGATACGCAGTATTTT | CASSLGRLDTQYF
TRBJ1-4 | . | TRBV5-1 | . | TGCGCCAGCAGCTTGAACCGGGTTACTAATGAAAAACTGTTTTTT | CASSLNRVTNEKLFF
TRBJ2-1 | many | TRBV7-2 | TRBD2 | TGTGCCAGCAGCTTAGTAGGACTAGACTCCTACAATGAGCAGTTCTTC | CASSLVGLDSYNEQFF
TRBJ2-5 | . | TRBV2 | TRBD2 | TGTGCCAGCAGTGAGGGTGGGAGGGCCGGTGAGACCCAGTACTTC | CASSEGGRAGETQYF
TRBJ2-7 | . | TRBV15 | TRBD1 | TGTGCCACCAGCAGAGAGCAGGGGGCGCCATACGAGCAGTACTTC | CATSREQGAPYEQYF
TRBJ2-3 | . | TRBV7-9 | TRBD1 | TGTGCCAGCAGCGCACGGACAGGGCATAGCACAGATACGCAGTATTTT | CASSARTGHSTDTQYF
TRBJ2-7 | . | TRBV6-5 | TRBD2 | TGTGCCAGCAGTTATCAGCGGGGGATCTCCTACGAGCAGTACTTC | CASSYQRGISYEQYF
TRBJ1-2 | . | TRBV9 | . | TGTGCCAGCAGCCTCGGGCAGATGAATATAGGCTACACCTTC | CASSLGQMNIGYTF
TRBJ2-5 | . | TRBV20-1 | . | TGCAGTGCTTTACCCGTTCTACAGGGAGTACAGTTTGGGGAGACCCAGTACTTC | CSALPVLQGVQFGETQYF
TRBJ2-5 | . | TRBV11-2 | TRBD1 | TGTGCCAGCAGCCACAGAATTAGACAGGGCGGGTCCCGTCGAGAGACCCAGTACTTC | CASSHRIRQGGSRRETQYF
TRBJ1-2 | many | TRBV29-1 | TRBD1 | TGCAGCGTTGAACGGGGGGGCAGGGGGAACTATGGCTACACCTTC | CSVERGGRGNYGYTF
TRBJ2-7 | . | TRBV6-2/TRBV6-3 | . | TGTGCCAGCAGTTATCTCAGGGGAACCTACGAGCAGTACTTC | CASSYLRGTYEQYF
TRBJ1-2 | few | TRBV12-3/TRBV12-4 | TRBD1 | TGTGCCAGCAGACAGGGGGGTAACTATGGCTACACCTTC | CASRQGGNYGYTF
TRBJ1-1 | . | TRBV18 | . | TGTGCCAGCTCACCACGGCAGGGGCCCAACACTGAAGCTTTCTTT | CASSPRQGPNTEAFF
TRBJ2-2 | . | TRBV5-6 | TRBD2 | TGTGCCAGCAGCTACCGGACTAGCGGGAGGCTCACGAACACCGGGGAGCTGTTTTTT | CASSYRTSGRLTNTGELFF
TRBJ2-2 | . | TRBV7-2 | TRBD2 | TGTGCCAGCAGCTTATATAGCGGGACGAACACCGGGGAGCTGTTTTTT | CASSLYSGTNTGELFF
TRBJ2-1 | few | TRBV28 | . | TGTGCCAGCAGTTCCCACCAATACCGCTCCTACAATGAGCAGTTCTTC | CASSSHQYRSYNEQFF
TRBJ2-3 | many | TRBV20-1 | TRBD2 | TGCAGTGCTAGAACTGGGACTAGCGGATACACAGATACGCAGTATTTT | CSARTGTSGYTDTQYF
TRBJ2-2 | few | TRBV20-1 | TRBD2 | TGCAGTGCTAGGGGGGGTAGCGGGGGCGGGGAGCTGTTTTTT | CSARGGSGGGELFF
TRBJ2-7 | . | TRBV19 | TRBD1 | TGTGCCAGTAGTATAGGGGCAGGGGGCTACGAGCAGTACTTC | CASSIGAGGYEQYF
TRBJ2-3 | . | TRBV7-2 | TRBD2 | TGTGCCAGCAGCTTAGTCCCGGCGGGAGGACCAGATACGCAGTATTTT | CASSLVPAGGPDTQYF
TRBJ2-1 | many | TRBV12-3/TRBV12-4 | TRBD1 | TGTGCCAGCAGCCAACAGGGGTACCACAATGAGCAGTTCTTC | CASSQQGYHNEQFF
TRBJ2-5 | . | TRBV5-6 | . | TGTGCCAGCAGCTTGGATGGGTCCCAAGAGACCCAGTACTTC | CASSLDGSQETQYF
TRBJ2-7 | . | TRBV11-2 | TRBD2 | TGTGCCAGCAGCCAAGCGGGAATAGAGCAGTACTTC | CASSQAGIEQYF
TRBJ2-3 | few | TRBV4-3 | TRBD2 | TGCGCCAGCGGGGAAACGGGACTAACCACAGATACGCAGTATTTT | CASGETGLTTDTQYF
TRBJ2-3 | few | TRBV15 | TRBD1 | TGTGCCACCAGCGCAAGCCCAGGGGGAGATACGCAGTATTTT | CATSASPGGDTQYF
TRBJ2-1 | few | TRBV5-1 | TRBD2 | TGCGCCAGCAGAGTTCTAGCGGGGGATTACAATGAGCAGTTCTTC | CASRVLAGDYNEQFF
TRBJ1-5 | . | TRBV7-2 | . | TGTGCCAGCAGCTTGTACCCGACGGGGGGCCTTGAGCCCCAGCATTTT | CASSLYPTGGLEPQHF
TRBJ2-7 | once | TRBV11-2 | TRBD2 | TGTGCCAGCAGCCCCGATTCAGCGGGGGGTTCTTCCTACGAGCAGTACTTC | CASSPDSAGGSSYEQYF
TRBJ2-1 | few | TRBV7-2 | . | TGTGCCAGCAGCTCGGACAGAAGTTTCTACAATGAGCAGTTCTTC | CASSSDRSFYNEQFF
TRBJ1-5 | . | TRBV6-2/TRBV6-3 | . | TGTGCCAGCGGTGACTTCGGAGGTCAGCCCCAGCATTTT | CASGDFGGQPQHF
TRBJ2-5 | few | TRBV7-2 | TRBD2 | TGTGCCAGCAGCCCCACCGGGGGGGCGATCGGGACCCAGTACTTC | CASSPTGGAIGTQYF
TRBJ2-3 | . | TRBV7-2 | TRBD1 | TGTGCCAGCAGCTTGAGGGGGCAAAAGTCGGATACGCAGTATTTT | CASSLRGQKSDTQYF
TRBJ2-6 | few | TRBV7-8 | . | TGTGCCAGCAGCTTTGGGGCGCCTGGGGCCAACGTCCTGACTTTC | CASSFGAPGANVLTF